These 9 T cell receptor beta chains came from one sample sequenced in a study of shared clonotypes between healthy human individuals. CD8 cells classed as naive were CD45RO-negative and positively selected for CCR7, excluding terminally differentiated effector memory CD45RA+ cells. The table came from immunoSEQ multiplex PCR; TCRdb's copy has only in-frame clones and leaves some out. The sample records hundreds of thousands of clones, about 96% being singletons. Sequencing was performed on naive CD8+ T cells sorted from blood. These receptors came from a young woman in good health.

The rearrangement links TRBV6-5 to TRBJ1-2; possibly TRBD1 for D (5 bases). The germline V gene has CDR1 MNHEY and CDR2 SVGAGI. This CDR3 has 14 amino acids. V lost 0 bases and J 4 bases, leaving 9 bases between the germline ends. The CDR3 sequence: CASSYSGVAYGYTF. CDR3 DNA: TGTGCCAGCAGTTACTCAGGGGTTGCCTATGGCTACACCTTC.

The chain combines TRBV13 with TRBJ2-7; possibly TRBD1 for D (5 bases). Between the trimmed V and J ends, which lost 4 bases and 5 bases, there was a span of 24 bases. CDR3 length: 17 residues. The germline CDR1 and CDR2 sequences are PRHDT and FYEKMQ (reference sequence). In DNA form, the CDR3 reads TGTGCCAGCAGCTCTCCGGAGAACCCAAAGGGGTGGAACGAGCAGTACTTC. It is translated as CASSSPENPKGWNEQYF.

About this clone: Other nucleotide sequences from this sample produce the same CDR3. The chain employs TRBV9 and TRBJ2-1; D is undetermined. CDR3 length: 14 residues. Deletions cut 0 bases from V and 0 bases from J, with 4 bases between. Germline V gives CDR1 SGDLS, CDR2 YYNGEE. CDR3 sequence reads: CASSVGSSYNEQFF. CDR3 coding DNA: TGTGCCAGCAGCGTAGGAAGCTCCTACAATGAGCAGTTCTTC.

The V call is TRBV28, the J call TRBJ2-7, with D maybe TRBD2 (6 bases). Trimming took off 2 bases at V and 5 bases at J, with 16 bases between the two ends. CDR1 and CDR2 (germline): MDHEN, SYDVKM. This CDR3 comprises 15 residues. CDR3: CASSLGYNGGNEQYF. CDR3 DNA: TGTGCCAGCAGTTTAGGGTATAACGGGGGAAACGAGCAGTACTTC.

This clone was detected only once. The CDR3 loop reads CASSLGPSVSQETQYF. CDR3 DNA sequence: TGCGCCAGCAGCTTGGGGCCTAGCGTAAGTCAAGAGACCCAGTACTTC. The chain recombines TRBV5-1 with TRBJ2-5; perhaps TRBD2 as D (6 bases). This CDR3 region has 16 residues. From germline, CDR1 is SGHRS and CDR2 YFSETQ. Trimming took 0 bases from V and 2 from J, leaving 14 bases between them. The whole variable domain, remainder taken from reference TRBV5-1 and TRBJ2-5, is KAGVTQTPRYLIKTRGQQVTLSCSPISGHRSVSWYQQTPGQGLQFLFEYFSETQRNKGNFPGRFSGRQFSNSRSEMNVSTLELGDSALYLCASSLGPSVSQETQYFGPGTRLLVL.

This clone was found once. J is TRBJ1-1 and V is TRBV11-2; 7 nucleotides line up with TRBD1. CDR1 and CDR2 (germline): SGHAT, FQNNGV. CDR3 length equals 16 residues. V lost 2 bases, J lost 0 bases, and 6 bases stayed unmatched. CDR3 loop: CASSLFPRGVNTEAFF. The CDR3 bases are TGTGCCAGCAGCTTATTCCCCAGGGGGGTGAACACTGAAGCTTTCTTT.

V and J are TRBV13 and TRBJ2-1; a weak D match, TRBD2 (6 bases). Germline values: CDR1 PRHDT, CDR2 FYEKMQ (reference sequence). CDR3 length equals 14 residues. V lost 3 bases and J 0 bases, leaving 6 bases between the germline ends. For the CDR3, the DNA is TGTGCCAGCAGCTTCGGGAGCTCCTACAATGAGCAGTTCTTC. It specifies CASSFGSSYNEQFF.

The V gene is TRBV15, the J gene TRBJ2-1; 14 nucleotides match TRBD2. V lost 6 bases, J lost 5 bases, and 3 bases stayed unmatched. CDR3 length: 15 residues. In germline, CDR1 is LNHNV, CDR2 YYDKDF (reference sequence). The CDR3 spells CATRTSGRGNNEQFF. DNA for the CDR3: TGTGCCACCAGGACTAGCGGGAGGGGCAACAATGAGCAGTTCTTC.

The chain recombines TRBV5-8 with TRBJ2-3, with D possibly being TRBD1 (6 bases). Deletions cut 4 bases from V and 0 bases from J, with 12 bases between. CDR1 and CDR2 (germline): SGHTS, YDEGEE. The CDR3 runs to 15 residues. CDR3: CASSGSGASTDTQYF. DNA for the CDR3: TGTGCCAGCAGCGGCTCAGGGGCTAGCACAGATACGCAGTATTTT.